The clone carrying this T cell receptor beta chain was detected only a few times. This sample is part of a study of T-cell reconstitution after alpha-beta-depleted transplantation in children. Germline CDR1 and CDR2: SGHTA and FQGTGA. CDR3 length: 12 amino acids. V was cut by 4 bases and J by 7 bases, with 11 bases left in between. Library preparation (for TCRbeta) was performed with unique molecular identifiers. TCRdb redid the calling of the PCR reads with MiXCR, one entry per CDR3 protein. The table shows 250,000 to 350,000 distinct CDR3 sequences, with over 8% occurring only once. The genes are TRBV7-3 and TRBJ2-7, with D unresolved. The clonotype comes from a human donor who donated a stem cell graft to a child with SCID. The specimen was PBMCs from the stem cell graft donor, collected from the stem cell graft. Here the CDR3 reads CASSSGPGEQYF. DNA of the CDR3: TGTGCCAGCAGCTCCGGTCCCGGGGAGCAGTACTTC.